The rows below give T cell receptor beta chains drawn from one sample of a study of blood T cell repertoires in COVID-19. Using immunoSEQ multiplex PCR, the repertoire was profiled, and TCRdb retains in-frame clones only, with some absent. Among approximately 250,000 clones listed, 84% were seen once. Sequencing used peripheral blood. The receptors derive from a man between 40 and 49 years old who had recovered from COVID-19. CDR3s include the opening cysteine and the closing phenylalanine or tryptophan. D genes are given only for firm matches. Only some rows state a clone size, as once, few, many or a class for expanded clones.

NA	NA	TRBV30	TRBJ2-1	TGTGCCTGGATGGAACTACAATACAATGAGCAGTTCTTC	CAWMELQYNEQFF
TRBD1	NA	TRBV18	TRBJ1-1	TGTGCCAGTTCACTAAACAGGGGGCAAACTGAAGCTTTCTTT	CASSLNRGQTEAFF
TRBD1	NA	TRBV7-9	TRBJ1-1	TGTGCCAGCAGGAAAAGGACAGGGATCGGCACTGAAGCTTTCTTT	CASRKRTGIGTEAFF
NA	NA	TRBV24-1	TRBJ2-3	TGTGCCACCAGTGCCCGACTAGTGGATACGCAGTATTTT	CATSARLVDTQYF
NA	once	TRBV6-1	TRBJ1-5	TGTGCCAGCAGTGAAGAGGGCAGGGTTCCTCAGCCCCAGCATTTT	CASSEEGRVPQPQHF
TRBD2	many	TRBV11-3	TRBJ2-3	TGTGCCAGCAGTGGAGCGGCGGGGAGGGGCGATACGCAGTATTTT	CASSGAAGRGDTQYF
TRBD2	NA	TRBV19	TRBJ2-1	TGTGCCAGTAGTAGCGGGAGCTCCTACAATGAGCAGTTCTTC	CASSSGSSYNEQFF
NA	NA	TRBV29-1	TRBJ1-4	TGCAGCGACGACAGAACTAATGAAAAACTGTTTTTT	CSDDRTNEKLFF
NA	NA	TRBV10-2	TRBJ2-5	TGCGCCAGCAGTGACTTGACCCAAGAGGGGGACGAGACCCAGTACTTC	CASSDLTQEGDETQYF
TRBD2	NA	TRBV6-2/TRBV6-3	TRBJ2-1	TGTGCCAGCAGTTACCCCCTAGCGGGAGAAGGGAATGAGCAGTTCTTC	CASSYPLAGEGNEQFF
NA	NA	TRBV3-1/TRBV3-2	TRBJ1-1	TGTGCCAGCAGCCAAGCATTTTTCAACACTGAAGCTTTCTTT	CASSQAFFNTEAFF
TRBD2	NA	TRBV29-1	TRBJ2-1	TGCAGCGTCAGGACTAGGTTGAATGAGCAGTTCTTC	CSVRTRLNEQFF
NA	NA	TRBV5-5	TRBJ1-1	TGTGCCAGCAGCTTGACAGCGAACACTGAAGCTTTCTTT	CASSLTANTEAFF
TRBD1	NA	TRBV29-1	TRBJ1-6	TGCAGCGCTCGACAGGGGGCCGTTGATTCACCCCTCCACTTT	CSARQGAVDSPLHF
NA	NA	TRBV6-5	TRBJ1-5	TGTGCCAGCGGAATGGGCCGAAATCAGCCCCAGCATTTT	CASGMGRNQPQHF
TRBD1	NA	TRBV7-2	TRBJ1-1	TGTGCCAGCGGAGGACAGGGTGGCACTGAAGCTTTCTTT	CASGGQGGTEAFF
NA	NA	TRBV7-2	TRBJ1-5	TGTGCCAGCAGCCAACGACAGGTTAGCAATCAGCCCCAGCATTTT	CASSQRQVSNQPQHF
NA	NA	TRBV11-2	TRBJ2-2	TGTGCCAGCAGCCGATCCCCAAAGAGGACCGGGGAGCTGTTTTTT	CASSRSPKRTGELFF
TRBD1	NA	TRBV14	TRBJ2-5	TGTGCCAGCAGCCATACGCGACAGGGGGCAGGTTGGGAGACCCAGTACTTC	CASSHTRQGAGWETQYF
TRBD1	NA	TRBV25-1	TRBJ1-1	TGTGCCAGCAGTGAAGCTGAGGGGGCAAGGAACACTGAAGCTTTCTTT	CASSEAEGARNTEAFF
NA	NA	TRBV2	TRBJ2-5	TGTGCCAGCAGTGCCGGGACACCCCAAGAGACCCAGTACTTC	CASSAGTPQETQYF
TRBD1	NA	TRBV16	TRBJ1-4	TGTGCCAGCAGCCACACCGGGACAGGGGGAGAACTGTTTTTT	CASSHTGTGGELFF
NA	NA	TRBV18	TRBJ2-7	TGTGCCAGCTCACCAAGGGGGGGAGAAGAGCAGTACTTC	CASSPRGGEEQYF
NA	NA	TRBV6-5	TRBJ1-2	TGTGCCAGCAGTTACTCGATCCCCGCCAGGGATGGCTACACCTTC	CASSYSIPARDGYTF
NA	NA	TRBV7-2	TRBJ1-2	TGTGCCAGCAGCCTCGGTGGGGGCAGGGTCAGTGGCTACACCTTC	CASSLGGGRVSGYTF
TRBD1	NA	TRBV5-1	TRBJ1-1	TGCGCCAGCAGCTATTCGACAGGGGTGGGGACTGAAGCTTTCTTT	CASSYSTGVGTEAFF
TRBD1	NA	TRBV6-6	TRBJ2-2	TGTGCCAGCAGGGGGAGACAGGGGGGCACCGGGGAGCTGTTTTTT	CASRGRQGGTGELFF
TRBD1	NA	TRBV7-9	TRBJ2-3	TGTGCCAGCAGCTTATTCGTCGGCCAGGGGGCAAGTACAGATACGCAGTATTTT	CASSLFVGQGASTDTQYF
TRBD1	NA	TRBV18	TRBJ1-1	TGTGCCAGCTCACCGGCGGGACAGTCCAAAATGAACACTGAAGCTTTCTTT	CASSPAGQSKMNTEAFF
TRBD1	NA	TRBV19	TRBJ1-6	TGTGCCAGTAGTAAAAGAGGACAGGGAATAAAGTCACCCCTCCACTTT	CASSKRGQGIKSPLHF
TRBD1	NA	TRBV13	TRBJ2-7	TGTGCCAGCAGCACCCGGGACAGGGGGCACGAGCAGTACTTC	CASSTRDRGHEQYF
TRBD2	NA	TRBV3-1/TRBV3-2	TRBJ2-3	TGTGCCAGCAGCCAAGGGACTAGCGGGTCATACACAGATACGCAGTATTTT	CASSQGTSGSYTDTQYF
TRBD1	NA	TRBV11-3	TRBJ2-5	TGTGCCAGCAGCTTATTACAGGGGAACCAAGAGACCCAGTACTTC	CASSLLQGNQETQYF
NA	NA	TRBV30	TRBJ2-7	TGTGCCTGGACGAGCTCCTACGAGCAGTACTTC	CAWTSSYEQYF
TRBD1	once	TRBV6-5	TRBJ1-2	TGTGCCAGCAGTTTGATAGGACAGGTCTATGGCTACACCTTC	CASSLIGQVYGYTF
TRBD2	many	TRBV9	TRBJ2-1	TGTGCCAGCAGCGTAGAGGGGGCTAGCGGGGCGAATGAGCAGTTCTTC	CASSVEGASGANEQFF
NA	NA	TRBV6-5	TRBJ1-2	TGTGCCAGCAGTTATTCCACAGGAGTACGAGGCTACACCTTC	CASSYSTGVRGYTF
NA	NA	TRBV5-1	TRBJ1-2	TGCGCCAGCAGCTTGGCCCCGGGTCAGAAGTATGGCTACACCTTC	CASSLAPGQKYGYTF
NA	NA	TRBV23-1	TRBJ1-5	TGCGCCAGCAGTCCGGCCCGGGGACCCCAGCATTTT	CASSPARGPQHF
NA	once	TRBV7-9	TRBJ1-1	TGTGCCAGCAGCTTAGTCGGTGTTGCGACAGGAACCATGAACACTGAAGCTTTCTTT	CASSLVGVATGTMNTEAFF
NA	NA	TRBV2	TRBJ1-2	TGTGCCAGCAAGGAACAGGGCTATGGCTACACCTTC	CASKEQGYGYTF
TRBD1	once	TRBV13	TRBJ1-2	TGTGCCAGCAGCTTAGTACAGGGGTACGGCTACACCTTC	CASSLVQGYGYTF
TRBD2	once	TRBV5-4	TRBJ2-7	TGTGCCAGCAGCCCCTCGGCTAGCGGGAGTTCTTACGAGCAGTACTTC	CASSPSASGSSYEQYF
TRBD2	few	TRBV7-9	TRBJ2-1	TGTGCCAGCAGCTTCGGGGGGGATGAGCAGTTCTTC	CASSFGGDEQFF
TRBD1	few	TRBV18	TRBJ2-5	TGTGCCAGCTCACCATACACAGGGGTGAAAGAGACCCAGTACTTC	CASSPYTGVKETQYF
NA	NA	TRBV10-1	TRBJ2-3	TGCGCCAGCAGTGAGGTAGCGGCTAGCACAGATACGCAGTATTTT	CASSEVAASTDTQYF
TRBD2	NA	TRBV3-1/TRBV3-2	TRBJ2-5	TGTGCCAGCAGCCGAAGCGGGAGGGGGGAGACCCAGTACTTC	CASSRSGRGETQYF
TRBD2	NA	TRBV5-1	TRBJ2-3	TGCGCCAGCAGCACCGGGACTAGCGGGGGGGCAGATACGCAGTATTTT	CASSTGTSGGADTQYF
TRBD2	NA	TRBV3-1/TRBV3-2	TRBJ2-1	TGTGCCAGCAGCCGACAAGGGGGGACTAGCTCCTACAATGAGCAGTTCTTC	CASSRQGGTSSYNEQFF
TRBD2	NA	TRBV27	TRBJ2-1	TGTGCCAGCAGTTTCCCCGTAGGGGCGGGAGGGCTAAATGAGCAGTTCTTC	CASSFPVGAGGLNEQFF
TRBD1	NA	TRBV15	TRBJ2-1	TGTGCCACCAGCAGACCTCTAGGGACAGGGCTCTCCAATGAGCAGTTCTTC	CATSRPLGTGLSNEQFF
NA	NA	TRBV5-5	TRBJ2-1	TGTGCCAGCAGCGACCGGGACAATGAGCAGTTCTTC	CASSDRDNEQFF
NA	NA	TRBV7-8	TRBJ1-6	TGTGCCAGCAGCCCGCGGACAGCCTCCTATAATTCACCCCTCCACTTT	CASSPRTASYNSPLHF
NA	NA	TRBV2	TRBJ1-3	TGTGCCAGCAGTGAATCGAGGGTTTGGGCAAACACCATATATTTT	CASSESRVWANTIYF
TRBD2	NA	TRBV5-4	TRBJ2-7	TGTGCCAGCAGCTTGGGGACTAGCGGGAGCAACGAGCAGTACTTC	CASSLGTSGSNEQYF
NA	NA	TRBV10-3	TRBJ2-2	TGTGCCATCAGTACACCTGGAAGGGGGGGATTCACCGGGGAGCTGTTTTTT	CAISTPGRGGFTGELFF
NA	NA	TRBV14	TRBJ1-5	TGTGCCAGCAGCCCTGGCGGGGGGCATCAGCCCCAGCATTTT	CASSPGGGHQPQHF
NA	NA	TRBV2	TRBJ2-1	TGTGCCAGCAGTGAGGGGTGGGACTCCCCGCTCGATGAGCAGTTCTTC	CASSEGWDSPLDEQFF
TRBD1	NA	TRBV7-2	TRBJ1-5	TGTGCCAGCAGCAAAGACAGGGATCAGCCCCAGCATTTT	CASSKDRDQPQHF
NA	NA	TRBV12-3/TRBV12-4	TRBJ2-1	TGTGCCAGCAGAGACGAGGATGAGCAGTTCTTC	CASRDEDEQFF